A single sample is the source of the 26 T cell receptor beta chains below, sequenced in a study of shared clonotypes between healthy human individuals (dated by TCRdb to between 2020 and 2021). The library relied on the immunoSEQ multiplex PCR assay. The source is immuneACCESS, and TCRdb retained only in-frame sequences with V and J called. Part of the clones is not carried over; for the studies checked, unresolved V genes explain less than half of this, and the remainder is unexplained. This sample holds around 1,100,000 clones; approximately 80% were observed only once. In total, the top ten clones hold about 0.89% of the sample. Input material: memory CD4+ T cells from PBMCs. Explained via the paper, the cell subset or site label denotes: CD45RA-negative fraction. These receptors were obtained from a man younger than 30 in good health. Some clones in this sample may be carry-over from other donors' samples.

This clone appeared a few times. The gene calls are TRBV4-3 and TRBJ2-2; D unresolved. Germline V CDR1 and CDR2: LGHNA, YSLEER. CDR3 length: 16 residues. V lost 0 bases to trimming and J lost 5 bases, with 13 bases between them. The CDR3 here is CASSQDGGERTGELFF. The CDR3 DNA reads TGCGCCAGCAGCCAAGATGGCGGAGAGAGAACCGGGGAGCTGTTTTTT.

This rearrangement joins TRBV13 to TRBJ2-7; D is possibly TRBD2 (5 bases). Germline CDR1 is PRHDT and CDR2 is FYEKMQ (reference sequence). Trimming removed 1 base at V and 4 bases at J, with 11 bases between. This CDR3 is built from 14 residues. The CDR3 sequence is CASSLAQRGYEQYF. Written as DNA, the CDR3 is TGTGCCAGCAGCTTAGCTCAGAGAGGGTACGAGCAGTACTTC.

In its sample, this clone was seen once. Compared with germline, one end of the junction differs, possibly owing to a read error. The V call is TRBV6-5, the J call TRBJ1-3; D gene ambiguous. Per the germline V gene, CDR1 is MNHEY and CDR2 is SVGAGI. The CDR3 totals 15 residues. CDR3 sequence (DNA): TGTGCCAGCAGTAACTCATGGGGCTCTGGAAACACCATATATTTT. Encoded protein: CASSNSWGSGNTIYF.

The chain uses TRBV29-1 and TRBJ2-7, with no clear D. This CDR3 contains 14 residues. Germline CDR1 and CDR2: SQVTM and ANQGSEA. The V gene lost 7 bases and the J gene lost 4 bases, with 20 bases spanning the gap. The CDR3 bases are TGCAGCGCTCAACAGCGTATAGGGTCATACGAGCAGTACTTC. Translating it yields CSAQQRIGSYEQYF.

The V and J genes are TRBV5-4 and TRBJ1-6; D ambiguous. The germline V gene has CDR1 SGHNT and CDR2 YYREEE (reference sequence). CDR3 length equals 13 residues. V shed 0 bases and J shed 7 bases, with 5 bases lying between them. Here the CDR3 reads CASSLDGNSPLHF. CDR3 bases: TGTGCCAGCAGCTTGGACGGCAATTCACCCCTCCACTTT.

The genes are TRBV27 and TRBJ1-5, with D perhaps matching TRBD1 (5 bases). The CDR3 runs 18 residues. V lost 8 bases and J 0 bases, leaving 23 bases between the germline ends. From germline, CDR1 is MNHEY and CDR2 SMNVEV (reference sequence). The CDR3 nucleotides read TGTGCCAGCTCCCTTGTTTATTGGACACCCGGTAGCAATCAGCCCCAGCATTTT. It encodes CASSLVYWTPGSNQPQHF.

CDR3: CASSPRDSFNYGYTF. The CDR3 DNA reads TGTGCCAGCTCACCTCGGGACTCGTTTAACTATGGCTACACCTTC. The chain couples TRBV18 to TRBJ1-2, with a tentative D call TRBD1 (5 bases). Germline assignment: CDR1 KGHSH and CDR2 LQKENI. V was trimmed by 3 bases and J by 1 base, leaving 12 bases between them. This CDR3 is built from 15 residues.

This sequence joins TRBV7-6 and TRBJ2-7, with TRBD2 matching over 10 bases. Germline V gene data show CDR1 as SGHVS and CDR2 as FNYEAQ. V lost 0 bases to trimming and J lost 0 bases; unmatched junction nucleotides: 5. This CDR3 has 17 residues. As DNA, the CDR3 is TGTGCCAGCAGCTTAGCGCGAGCGGGAGGGCCCTCCTACGAGCAGTACTTC. Protein sequence: CASSLARAGGPSYEQYF.

This clone was counted between two and nine times. The J gene is TRBJ1-4, the V gene TRBV6-6; weak D call: TRBD1 (5 bases). Germline-derived CDR1 and CDR2 are MNHNY and SVGAGI (reference sequence). The V end lost 2 bases, the J end lost 6 bases, and 13 bases lay between the germline ends. This CDR3 spans 15 amino acids. This CDR3 is CASSYGGRKDEKLFF. The CDR3 DNA sequence: TGTGCCAGCAGTTACGGGGGGAGGAAGGATGAAAAACTGTTTTTT.

This clone was recorded at least ten times. The chain is built from TRBV7-9 and TRBJ2-6; tentative D call: TRBD2 (6 bases). The CDR3 runs 18 residues. V was clipped by 5 bases and J by 3 bases, with 20 bases between them. Looked up from germline, CDR1 is SEHNR and CDR2 is FQNEAQ (reference sequence). In DNA, the CDR3 is TGTGCCAGCAGCACTCGCAGGTCCTCGGAGGGTGGGGCCAACGTCCTGACTTTC. The encoded protein is CASSTRRSSEGGANVLTF. Filled out from reference TRBV7-9 and TRBJ2-6, the complete variable domain reads DTGVSQNPRHKITKRGQNVTFRCDPISEHNRLYWYRQTLGQGPEFLTYFQNEAQLEKSRLLSDRFSAERPKGSFSTLEIQRTEQGDSAMYLCASSTRRSSEGGANVLTFGAGSRLTVL.

This sequence joins TRBV5-8 and TRBJ2-5, with D perhaps matching TRBD1 or TRBD2 (5 bases each). The CDR3 runs to 16 residues. The V gene's germline CDR1 is SGHTS and CDR2 YDEGEE. Trimming took 0 bases from V and 7 from J, leaving 19 bases between them. In DNA, the CDR3 is TGTGCCAGCAGCTTGGTGTGGGACCGCCGGAGTTGGACCCAGTACTTC. Its protein product is CASSLVWDRRSWTQYF.

The chain uses TRBV23-1 and TRBJ1-2; TRBD1 agrees at 12 bases. Being an ORF, TRBV23-1 has a function that is uncertain. V lost 4 bases to trimming and J lost 2 bases; unmatched junction nucleotides: 11. The CDR3 sequence is 18 residues long. The CDR3 sequence is CASSPISRDRGRNYGYTF. CDR3 DNA sequence: TGCGCCAGCAGTCCAATCAGCCGGGACAGGGGGCGGAACTATGGCTACACCTTC.

The chain recombines TRBV7-9 with TRBJ2-1; 8 nucleotides line up with TRBD1. The V gene end was trimmed by 5 bases and the J gene end by 9 bases; junction bases not matched to a gene: 9. This CDR3 contains 14 residues. Germline assignment: CDR1 SEHNR and CDR2 FQNEAQ (reference sequence). The CDR3: CASSPTTGVVEQFF. Written as DNA, the CDR3 is TGTGCCAGCAGCCCCACGACAGGGGTGGTTGAGCAGTTCTTC.

The table lists this clone with a few counts. The chain is built from TRBV7-2 and TRBJ2-6, with TRBD1 identical over 7 bases. V lost 2 bases to trimming and J lost 2 bases; unmatched junction nucleotides: 9. CDR3 length: 18 residues. The germline V gene encodes CDR1 SGHTA and CDR2 FQGNSA. The CDR3 DNA reads as TGTGCCAGCAGCTTATCCTCTCTCACAGGGGCTGGGGCCAACGTCCTGACTTTC. Translated: CASSLSSLTGAGANVLTF.

V gene TRBV2 combines with J gene TRBJ2-6; the D is unclear. Germline V lookup: CDR1 SNHLY, CDR2 FYNNEI. The CDR3 extends over 16 amino acids. The V end was cut by 7 bases, the J end by 1 base, with 14 bases between. CDR3 in amino acids: CASTGGLPSGANVLTF. The DNA of the CDR3 is TGTGCCAGCACGGGCGGATTGCCATCTGGGGCCAACGTCCTGACTTTC.

The V gene is TRBV6-1, the J gene TRBJ1-2; 9 nucleotides align to TRBD1. Looked up from germline, CDR1 is MNHNS and CDR2 is SASEGT. The J segment lost 8 bases and the V segment lost 6 bases, leaving 13 bases of the junction unmatched. This CDR3 contains 15 residues. The CDR3 spells CASRGTGMSSRGYTF. CDR3 nucleotides: TGTGCCAGCAGGGGGACAGGGATGTCGTCTAGGGGCTACACCTTC.

The V call is TRBV28, the J call TRBJ1-5, with 8 bases matching TRBD1. V shed 5 bases and J 3 bases; nucleotides not matched to a gene: 3. The CDR3 length is 14 residues. The germline V gene encodes CDR1 MDHEN and CDR2 SYDVKM. DNA for the CDR3: TGTGCCAGCAGTCGACAGGGGCTCAATCAGCCCCAGCATTTT. It encodes CASSRQGLNQPQHF.

Remarks on this clone: Within the sample, other DNA sequences also encode this same CDR3. The chain joins TRBV20-1 to TRBJ2-5, with D tentatively TRBD1 (6 bases). There are 11 residues in the CDR3. From germline, CDR1 is DFQATT and CDR2 SNEGSKA (reference sequence). V gave up 6 bases and J gave up 5 bases, with 10 bases separating them. In nucleotides, the CDR3 is TGCAGTGCCCCCCAGGGGGAGACCCAGTACTTC. This codes for CSAPQGETQYF.

V usage is TRBV6-1 and J usage is TRBJ2-6; 7 bases agree with TRBD1. Germline V gene sequence: CDR1 MNHNS, CDR2 SASEGT. This CDR3 has 15 amino acids. The J segment lost 4 bases and the V segment lost 4 bases, leaving 4 bases of the junction unmatched. CDR3 nucleotide sequence: TGTGCCAGCAGTGGTGACAGGGCGGGGGCCAACGTCCTGACTTTC. Translated: CASSGDRAGANVLTF.

V gene TRBV5-1 combines with J gene TRBJ2-1; 10 nucleotides align to TRBD2. The CDR3 sequence is 17 residues long. The junction had 11 bases not matched to a gene; V was cut back by 2 bases and J by 6 bases. Germline CDR1 is SGHRS and CDR2 is YFSETQ. CDR3 DNA: TGCGCCAGCAGCTTCCTACCCGGGACTAGCGACCCCAATGAGCAGTTCTTC. The encoded protein is CASSFLPGTSDPNEQFF.

The rearrangement links TRBV5-1 to TRBJ1-1; weak D call: TRBD1 (5 bases). The CDR3 is 15 residues long. Germline values: CDR1 SGHRS, CDR2 YFSETQ. V was cut by 3 bases and J by 2 bases, with 14 bases left in between. The CDR3 DNA is TGCGCCAGCAGCTGGGGACCCATTAAAAACACTGAAGCTTTCTTT. Its protein product is CASSWGPIKNTEAFF.

The chain couples TRBV11-2 to TRBJ2-1; D is undetermined. Trimming took 1 base from V and 1 from J, leaving 14 bases between them. This CDR3 is 17 amino acids long. CDR1 is SGHAT and CDR2 is FQNNGV in the germline V gene. CDR3 nucleotide sequence: TGTGCCAGCAGCTTAGCACTGGCGGCTGGGTCCTACAATGAGCAGTTCTTC. Its protein is CASSLALAAGSYNEQFF.

This chain links TRBV19 with TRBJ2-3; no firm D call. This CDR3 comprises 14 residues. V was trimmed by 5 bases and J by 4 bases, leaving 13 bases between them. Germline CDR1 reads LNHDA; CDR2 reads SQIVND (reference sequence). This chain's CDR3 is CASSVPRTPDTQYF. The DNA for the CDR3 is TGTGCCAGTAGTGTCCCCCGAACGCCAGATACGCAGTATTTT.

The gene calls are TRBV9 and TRBJ2-7; 9 bases line up with TRBD1. The CDR3 is 16 amino acids. The germline CDR1 and CDR2 sequences are SGDLS and YYNGEE. J lost 1 base, V lost 1 base, and 6 bases had no gene match. The CDR3 bases are TGTGCCAGCAGCGTAAGGGAGGGGACAGGGTCCTACGAGCAGTACTTC. Its protein is CASSVREGTGSYEQYF.

The rearrangement uses TRBV7-2 and TRBJ1-5; D is ambiguous. Germline CDR1 reads SGHTA; CDR2 reads FQGNSA. The CDR3 length is 15 residues. V gave up 5 bases and J gave up 2 bases, with 13 bases separating them. CDR3 region: CASSPGNGGNQPQHF. Written as DNA, the CDR3 is TGTGCCAGCAGCCCCGGAAACGGCGGCAATCAGCCCCAGCATTTT.

The V gene is TRBV11-2, the J gene TRBJ2-3; D might be TRBD1 (5 bases). Germline V gene lookup returns CDR1 SGHAT and CDR2 FQNNGV. V was clipped by 1 base and J by 1 base, with 9 bases between them. This CDR3 region has 15 residues. In DNA, the CDR3 is TGTGCCAGCAGCTTAGGTGGGGCCCGCACAGATACGCAGTATTTT. Amino acids: CASSLGGARTDTQYF.